This TCR beta chain is from a study of cytomegalovirus exposure and HLA in healthy donors. A note on this clone: Its antigen remains unidentified.

PCR involved 60 Vbeta and 13 Jbeta primers. TCRdb's copy holds only in-frame clones and misses some; the assay was immunoSEQ multiplex PCR. The sample shows under 150,000 clones, roughly four fifths of them seen only once. Study-wide results and caveats: Researchers reported in a later analysis that a missense DCLRE1C variant was tied to TCR beta V- and J-gene trimming. Most TCR beta V segments were productive about 90% or about 30% of the time in an earlier analysis. The study recorded 164 TCR beta chains that were cytomegalovirus-associated.

This CDR3 region has 15 residues. In germline, CDR1 is SGHTA, CDR2 FQGNSA. Trimming removed 3 bases from V and 6 bases from J, with 16 bases in between. The V gene is TRBV7-2, the J gene TRBJ2-3; a weak D match, TRBD1 (6 bases). The receptor was isolated from a girl aged 2 to 10 in good health and CMV-seronegative. The sequencing input was PBMCs. This CDR3 reads CASSLGQLFPDTQYF. DNA of the CDR3: TGTGCCAGCAGCTTGGGACAACTTTTTCCTGATACGCAGTATTTT. The complete variable domain, with remaining parts taken from reference TRBV7-2 and TRBJ2-3, reads GAGVSQSPSNKVTEKGKDVELRCDPISGHTALYWYRQSLGQGLEFLIYFQGNSAPDKSGLPSDRFSAERTGGSVSTLTIQRTQQEDSAVYLCASSLGQLFPDTQYFGPGTRLTVL.